This passage covers 13 T cell receptor beta chains from one sample sequenced in a study of cytomegalovirus exposure and HLA in healthy donors. The PCR made use of 60 Vbeta and 13 Jbeta primers. The table came from immunoSEQ multiplex PCR; TCRdb's copy has only in-frame clones and leaves some out. The profile shows 99,000 or so clones, about 70% of them singletons. The specimen sequenced was PBMCs. These receptors all stem from a man aged 25 to 40 in good health and CMV-seronegative.

The chain is built from TRBV28 and TRBJ1-4; D gene uncertain. Trimming took 9 bases from V and 13 from J, leaving 15 bases between them. The CDR3 is 11 residues long. CDR1 and CDR2 (germline): MDHEN, SYDVKM. In nucleotides, the CDR3 is TGTGCCAGTGGTTGGGCATTGGGACTGTTTTTT. It specifies CASGWALGLFF.

The rearrangement links TRBV11-3 to TRBJ2-7; no clear D. Germline V CDR1 and CDR2: SGHNT, YENEEA. V shed 1 base and J shed 5 bases, with 9 bases lying between them. The CDR3 extends over 13 amino acids. CDR3 bases: TGTGCCAGCAGCTTAGGTCTAGTCGACGAGCAGTACTTC. Encoded protein: CASSLGLVDEQYF.

The V gene is TRBV7-6, the J gene TRBJ2-1, with 8 bases matching TRBD2. The V segment lost 5 bases and the J segment 6 bases; nucleotides outside the gene matches: 6. This CDR3 has 14 amino acids. The germline gives CDR1 SGHVS, CDR2 FNYEAQ. The CDR3 DNA sequence: TGTGCCAGCAGCCTCCTCGGACTAGCCAATGAGCAGTTCTTC. Encoded protein: CASSLLGLANEQFF.

The rearrangement uses TRBV7-9 and TRBJ2-1, with a possible D match to TRBD1 (6 bases). V was pared by 5 bases and J by 1 base, with 9 bases between. The CDR3 spans 14 residues. CDR1 is SEHNR, CDR2 FQNEAQ, per germline (reference sequence). CDR3 in amino acids: CASSPDRSYNEQFF. CDR3 DNA sequence: TGTGCCAGCAGCCCTGACAGGTCCTACAATGAGCAGTTCTTC.

The J gene is TRBJ1-5, the V gene TRBV9; no clear D. The CDR3 contains 15 residues. Per germline, CDR1 SGDLS and CDR2 YYNGEE. V gave up 0 bases and J gave up 1 base, with 8 bases separating them. The CDR3 reads CASSVGGLSNQPQHF. DNA of the CDR3: TGTGCCAGCAGCGTAGGAGGTTTAAGCAATCAGCCCCAGCATTTT. The complete variable domain, with remaining parts taken from reference TRBV9 and TRBJ1-5, reads DSGVTQTPKHLITATGQRVTLRCSPRSGDLSVYWYQQSLDQGLQFLIQYYNGEERAKGNILERFSAQQFPDLHSELNLSSLELGDSALYFCASSVGGLSNQPQHFGDGTRLSIL.

V and J are TRBV4-3 and TRBJ2-6; D unresolved. V dropped 0 bases and J dropped 0 bases, with 12 bases sitting between them. The germline gives CDR1 LGHNA, CDR2 YSLEER. The CDR3 is 18 residues long. CDR3 region: CASSQDVFLSSGANVLTF. The CDR3 nucleotides are TGCGCCAGCAGCCAAGATGTGTTTCTCAGCTCTGGGGCCAACGTCCTGACTTTC.

This chain links TRBV27 with TRBJ2-1; D may be TRBD1 (5 bases). Germline CDR1 reads MNHEY; CDR2 reads SMNVEV (reference sequence). The CDR3 spans 15 residues. V shed 2 bases and J shed 2 bases, with 10 bases lying between them. In nucleotides, the CDR3 is TGTGCCAGCAGTTTAAGGGCAGGGACCTACAATGAGCAGTTCTTC. It encodes CASSLRAGTYNEQFF.

The chain has TRBV7-2 and TRBJ2-7; 10 positions agree with TRBD2. Germline trimming cut 2 bases from V and 7 bases from J; bases unmatched to any gene: 11. Germline values: CDR1 SGHTA, CDR2 FQGNSA. The CDR3 extends over 16 amino acids. This chain's CDR3 is CASSLRLAGAEGEQYF. CDR3 nucleotide sequence: TGTGCCAGCAGCTTAAGACTAGCGGGTGCCGAGGGGGAGCAGTACTTC.

The chain recombines TRBV9 with TRBJ2-5, with TRBD1 as a possible D gene (6 bases). The germline V gene encodes CDR1 SGDLS and CDR2 YYNGEE. Trimming stripped 1 base from V and 4 bases from J, with 11 bases between. The CDR3 is 14 residues long. This chain's CDR3 is CASSVLGGIETQYF. The CDR3, as DNA: TGTGCCAGCAGCGTATTAGGGGGAATAGAGACCCAGTACTTC.

This clone was found a few times. This chain uses TRBV11-2 with TRBJ2-5, with a tentative D call TRBD2 (7 bases). This CDR3 contains 16 residues. Germline lookup yields CDR1 SGHAT and CDR2 FQNNGV. V was clipped by 5 bases and J by 4 bases, with 20 bases between them. DNA of the CDR3: TGTGCCAGCAGCCCACGAGCGGGAAGGGGGGCAGAGACCCAGTACTTC. Encoded protein: CASSPRAGRGAETQYF.

The chain recombines TRBV14 with TRBJ1-3; the D is unclear. The CDR3 loop spans 13 amino acids. The germline V and J ends were trimmed by 1 base and 12 bases, with 13 bases remaining between them. Germline CDR1 SGHDN, CDR2 FVKESK. As DNA, the CDR3 is TGTGCCAGCAGCCAAGTCGGGGTAGGCTTCATATATTTT. It translates to CASSQVGVGFIYF.

J is TRBJ1-3 and V is TRBV2; no clear D gene. The CDR3 totals 15 residues. The V gene lost 1 base and the J gene lost 2 bases, with 9 bases spanning the gap. Germline V gene data show CDR1 as SNHLY and CDR2 as FYNNEI. CDR3 in amino acids: CASSEEQVAGNTIYF. The CDR3 bases are TGTGCCAGCAGTGAAGAGCAGGTCGCTGGAAACACCATATATTTT.

V and J are TRBV5-5 and TRBJ1-1; the D gene is possibly TRBD1 (6 bases). This CDR3 is built from 14 residues. Germline V CDR1 and CDR2: SGHKS, YYEKEE (reference sequence). V dropped 4 bases and J dropped 1 base, with 11 bases sitting between them. The DNA for the CDR3 is TGTGCCAGCAGCCCAGGGGTGGCGAACACTGAAGCTTTCTTT. Translating gives CASSPGVANTEAFF.